This T cell receptor (beta chain) emerged from a study of T cells in localized non-small cell lung cancer. Profiled with immunoSEQ multiplex PCR; TCRdb holds only in-frame clones, not every one. The table has roughly 53,000 clones, roughly 83% seen once; the top ten hold about 18%. The junction had 6 bases not matched to a gene; V was cut back by 3 bases and J by 6 bases. CDR3 length: 15 amino acids. The V gene's germline CDR1 is ENHRY and CDR2 SYGVKD. The chain joins TRBV10-3 to TRBJ1-5; TRBD1 matches at 9 bases. This sample comprised peripheral blood mononuclear cells, obtained before any cancer treatment. This receptor was identified in a man aged 40 to 70 with stage III lung adenocarcinoma. CDR3 sequence reads: CAISDLPDRGQPQHF. DNA of the CDR3: TGTGCCATCAGTGACCTACCGGACAGGGGTCAGCCCCAGCATTTT.